One sample yielded the 18 T cell receptor beta chains listed below, sequenced in a study of radiotherapy plus CTLA-4 blockade in lung cancer. Here immunoSEQ multiplex PCR was the method, and the copy in TCRdb shows in-frame clones only, minus some. The repertoire holds about 120,000 clones, with approximately 77% as singletons. This sample comprised peripheral blood, obtained from a patient treated with radiotherapy plus ipilimumab. The receptors come from a human donor with non-small cell lung cancer that progressed on radiotherapy plus ipilimumab. Some clones in this sample may be carry-over from other donors' samples.

The chain links TRBV5-1 to TRBJ2-5; 9 positions match TRBD1. The CDR3 is made up of 13 amino acids. Germline values: CDR1 SGHRS, CDR2 YFSETQ. V lost 4 bases to trimming and J lost 5 bases; unmatched junction nucleotides: 3. Here the CDR3 DNA reads TGCGCCAGCAGCCCACAGGGGGCGGAGACCCAGTACTTC. Translation: CASSPQGAETQYF.

In this sample, this clone turned up once. V usage is TRBV4-1 and J usage is TRBJ1-5; D is unclear. From germline, CDR1 is MGHRA and CDR2 YSYEKL. Trimming took off 1 base at V and 6 bases at J, with 10 bases between the two ends. The CDR3 covers 14 residues. In nucleotides, the CDR3 is TGCGCCAGCAGCCAAGTCCTAACCGGTCAGCCCCAGCATTTT. Its translation: CASSQVLTGQPQHF.

The chain joins TRBV7-2 to TRBJ1-2, with no clear D. Germline V gene sequence: CDR1 SGHTA, CDR2 FQGNSA. This CDR3 is 13 amino acids long. V was cut by 2 bases and J by 6 bases, with 10 bases left in between. The CDR3 DNA is TGTGCCAGCAGCTTACTGTACCCGGATGGCTACACCTTC. Its protein product is CASSLLYPDGYTF.

The chain uses TRBV6-5 and TRBJ1-3; D is unresolved. This CDR3 is 12 amino acids long. Germline CDR1 and CDR2: MNHEY and SVGAGI. V gave up 5 bases and J gave up 6 bases, with 8 bases separating them. DNA for the CDR3: TGTGCCAGCAGTAGAGGAGCAAACACCATATATTTT. Protein: CASSRGANTIYF.

The genes are TRBV7-2 and TRBJ2-7; D is unresolved. Germline assignment: CDR1 SGHTA and CDR2 FQGNSA. Trimming removed 0 bases at V and 0 bases at J, with 6 bases between. This CDR3 contains 14 residues. This CDR3 is CASSLAQTSYEQYF. CDR3 nucleotides: TGTGCCAGCAGCTTAGCCCAGACCTCCTACGAGCAGTACTTC.

This chain uses TRBV2 with TRBJ1-5; D may be TRBD1 (5 bases). The CDR3 has 13 amino acids. CDR1 is SNHLY, CDR2 FYNNEI, per germline. The ends were cut back, 3 bases at V and 6 bases at J, with 9 bases in the middle. The CDR3 nucleotides are TGTGCCAGCAGTGATTACGGGGGTCAGCCCCAGCATTTT. Encoded protein: CASSDYGGQPQHF.

J is TRBJ2-7 and V is TRBV5-1, with D hard to call. Trimming removed 0 bases at V and 0 bases at J, with 19 bases between. The CDR3 has 18 residues. Looked up from germline, CDR1 is SGHRS and CDR2 is YFSETQ. CDR3 sequence reads: CASSLVPLRLLLSYEQYF. The CDR3 DNA sequence: TGCGCCAGCAGCTTGGTTCCCCTACGGCTTCTCCTCTCCTACGAGCAGTACTTC.

The rearrangement uses TRBV5-1 and TRBJ2-3, with 9 bases matching TRBD2. V lost 7 bases, J lost 0 bases, and 3 bases stayed unmatched. The germline V gene has CDR1 SGHRS and CDR2 YFSETQ. CDR3 length equals 14 residues. The CDR3 loop reads CASARGGSTDTQYF. For the CDR3, the DNA is TGCGCCAGCGCGCGGGGGGGAAGCACAGATACGCAGTATTTT.

This clone has more than one count but fewer than ten. J is TRBJ1-5 and V is TRBV6-1; D remains ambiguous. The CDR3 has 12 amino acids. The V and J ends lost 6 bases and 0 bases respectively, with 3 bases between them. CDR1 is MNHNS and CDR2 is SASEGT in the germline V gene. For the CDR3, the DNA is TGTGCCAGCAGGTATAGCAATCAGCCCCAGCATTTT. Encoded protein: CASRYSNQPQHF.

The table lists this clone with a few counts. The V and J genes are TRBV29-1 and TRBJ1-2; D unresolved. This CDR3 has 13 amino acids. V was trimmed by 3 bases and J by 3 bases, leaving 11 bases between them. From germline, CDR1 is SQVTM and CDR2 ANQGSEA. The CDR3 sequence: CSVDPGLDYGYTF. DNA of the CDR3: TGCAGCGTTGACCCGGGATTGGACTATGGCTACACCTTC.

In this sample, this clone turned up once. The chain employs TRBV10-1 and TRBJ2-7, with D tentatively TRBD1 or TRBD2 (5 bases each). This CDR3 region has 13 residues. The germline V gene encodes CDR1 WNHNN and CDR2 SYGVQD (reference sequence). V was pared by 6 bases and J by 4 bases, with 13 bases between. The chain's CDR3 is CASSDTGAYEQYF. The DNA of the CDR3 is TGCGCCAGCAGCGACACCGGGGCATACGAGCAGTACTTC.

The chain joins TRBV5-1 to TRBJ2-5; TRBD2 aligns across 9 bases. The CDR3 runs to 16 residues. The junction had 4 bases not matched to a gene; V was cut back by 0 bases and J by 1 base. Germline CDR1 reads SGHRS; CDR2 reads YFSETQ. The CDR3 DNA reads as TGCGCCAGCAGCTTGGCTAGCGGGGCCTCCCAAGAGACCCAGTACTTC. It is translated as CASSLASGASQETQYF.

This chain links TRBV2 with TRBJ1-1; TRBD1 agrees at 8 bases. The V and J ends lost 3 bases and 1 base, in that order; junction bases with no gene match: 4. Germline loops: CDR1 SNHLY, CDR2 FYNNEI. This CDR3 comprises 15 residues. CDR3 in DNA: TGTGCCAGCAGTGATTTGGACAGGGAGAACACTGAAGCTTTCTTT. This codes for CASSDLDRENTEAFF.

This rearrangement joins TRBV5-1 to TRBJ1-5; D uncertain. V was shortened by 2 bases and J by 4 bases, with 7 bases between the two germline ends. Per the germline V gene, CDR1 is SGHRS and CDR2 is YFSETQ. This CDR3 spans 13 amino acids. CDR3 DNA: TGCGCCAGCAGCTTCGAGGGTAATCAGCCCCAGCATTTT. Encoded protein: CASSFEGNQPQHF.

V gene TRBV10-3 combines with J gene TRBJ2-7, with D perhaps assigned TRBD1 or TRBD2 (5 bases each). This CDR3 is built from 13 residues. Germline V gene lookup returns CDR1 ENHRY and CDR2 SYGVKD. The V gene lost 8 bases and the J gene lost 1 base, with 12 bases spanning the gap. The CDR3 DNA follows: TGTGCCATCGCCCAGGGAGTGTCCTACGAGCAGTACTTC. Translation gives CAIAQGVSYEQYF.

The chain recombines TRBV29-1 with TRBJ1-1; a possible D gene is TRBD1 (5 bases). The CDR3 is 15 residues long. The germline CDR1 and CDR2 sequences are SQVTM and ANQGSEA. Trimming shortened V by 5 bases and J by 0 bases, and 16 bases separated the two germline ends. The CDR3 region is CSVTGGWGMNTEAFF. The CDR3 DNA follows: TGCAGCGTTACAGGTGGCTGGGGCATGAACACTGAAGCTTTCTTT.

The chain combines TRBV18 with TRBJ2-2, with 11 nucleotides matching TRBD1. The CDR3 is 16 amino acids. J was trimmed by 5 bases and V by 4 bases; bases with no gene match: 6. Germline CDR1 reads KGHSH; CDR2 reads LQKENI. The CDR3 bases are TGTGCCAGCTCACAGAGGACAGGGGGCCGAACCGGGGAGCTGTTTTTT. It codes for CASSQRTGGRTGELFF.

The chain is built from TRBV9 and TRBJ2-3; D ambiguous. The germline V and J ends were trimmed by 0 bases and 6 bases, with 14 bases remaining between them. Looked up from germline, CDR1 is SGDLS and CDR2 is YYNGEE. The CDR3 has 15 residues. The CDR3 sequence: CASSVVPGLGDTQYF. The CDR3 DNA sequence: TGTGCCAGCAGCGTAGTACCAGGCTTGGGGGATACGCAGTATTTT.